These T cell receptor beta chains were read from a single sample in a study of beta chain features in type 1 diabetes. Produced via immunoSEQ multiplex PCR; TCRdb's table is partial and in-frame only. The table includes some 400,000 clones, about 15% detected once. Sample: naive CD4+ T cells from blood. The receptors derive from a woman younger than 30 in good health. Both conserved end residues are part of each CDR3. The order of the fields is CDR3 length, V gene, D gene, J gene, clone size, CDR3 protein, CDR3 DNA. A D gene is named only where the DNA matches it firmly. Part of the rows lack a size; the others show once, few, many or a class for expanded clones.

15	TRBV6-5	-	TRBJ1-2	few	CASSPVGLLNYGYTF	TGTGCCAGCAGCCCGGTGGGACTGCTAAACTATGGCTACACCTTC
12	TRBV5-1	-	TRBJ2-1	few	CASSLGLAEQFF	TGCGCCAGCAGCTTGGGTCTAGCCGAGCAGTTCTTC
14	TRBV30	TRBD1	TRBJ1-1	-	CAWRGQGWNTEAFF	TGTGCCTGGAGAGGACAGGGCTGGAACACTGAAGCTTTCTTT
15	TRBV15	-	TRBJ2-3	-	CATSRVQRGTDTQYF	TGTGCCACCAGCAGAGTACAGCGGGGCACAGATACGCAGTATTTT
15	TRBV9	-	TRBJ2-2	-	CASSVQGVDPGELFF	TGTGCCAGCAGCGTACAGGGTGTGGACCCCGGGGAGCTGTTTTTT
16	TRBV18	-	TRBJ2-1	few	CASSPSSSASYNEQFF	TGTGCCAGCTCACCATCGAGTAGCGCTTCCTACAATGAGCAGTTCTTC
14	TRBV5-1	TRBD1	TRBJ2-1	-	CASRVQGAYNEQFF	TGCGCCAGCAGGGTACAGGGGGCCTACAATGAGCAGTTCTTC
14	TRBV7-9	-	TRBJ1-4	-	CASSLGQSNEKLFF	TGTGCCAGCAGCTTGGGGCAAAGTAATGAAAAACTGTTTTTT
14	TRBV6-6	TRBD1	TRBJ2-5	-	CASKTGTGDETQYF	TGTGCCAGCAAAACCGGGACAGGGGATGAGACCCAGTACTTC
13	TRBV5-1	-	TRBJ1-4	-	CASRRDTPGKLFF	TGCGCCAGCAGACGGGACACCCCCGGAAAACTGTTTTTT
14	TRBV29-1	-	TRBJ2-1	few	CSVGRAISYNEQFF	TGCAGCGTTGGGAGGGCCATCTCCTACAATGAGCAGTTCTTC
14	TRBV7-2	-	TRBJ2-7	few	CASSPDRGWDEQYF	TGTGCCAGCAGCCCAGACCGGGGGTGGGACGAGCAGTACTTC
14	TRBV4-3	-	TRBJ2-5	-	CASSQGTNRETQYF	TGCGCCAGCAGCCAAGGGACTAATCGGGAGACCCAGTACTTC
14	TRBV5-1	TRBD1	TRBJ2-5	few	CASSFGTVQETQYF	TGCGCCAGCAGCTTCGGGACAGTCCAAGAGACCCAGTACTTC
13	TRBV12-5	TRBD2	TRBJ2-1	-	CASGLGTSNEQFF	TGTGCTAGTGGTTTAGGGACTAGCAATGAGCAGTTCTTC
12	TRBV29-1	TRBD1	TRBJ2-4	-	CSAQGDSNIQYF	TGCAGCGCCCAAGGGGACAGCAACATTCAGTACTTC
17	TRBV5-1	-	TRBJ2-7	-	CASSPLPGQAGGDEQYF	TGCGCCAGCAGCCCCCTCCCAGGACAGGCCGGGGGGGACGAGCAGTACTTC